Shown below are 32 T cell receptor beta chains from a single sample sequenced in a study of OX40 agonist ivuxolimab in advanced cancers. Clones were sequenced by immunoSEQ multiplex PCR, and TCRdb holds only the in-frame ones, with some missing. The sample contains tens of thousands of clones, 80% to 95% of which appear only once. The source was CD4+ or CD8+ T cells sorted from blood, collected in a trial of the OX40 agonist ivuxolimab. The receptors shown here come from an adult with an advanced solid tumor such as melanoma, head and neck, liver or kidney cancer.

The rearrangement uses TRBV4-3 and TRBJ2-1; TRBD1 matches at 8 bases. In germline, CDR1 is LGHNA, CDR2 YSLEER. V lost 0 bases, J lost 2 bases, and 3 bases stayed unmatched. The CDR3 runs 16 residues. CDR3 nucleotide sequence: TGCGCCAGCAGCCAAGATTCAGGGGGCGCCTACAATGAGCAGTTCTTC. It specifies CASSQDSGGAYNEQFF.

The rearrangement uses TRBV5-1 and TRBJ2-1, with 7 nucleotides matching TRBD1. CDR1 and CDR2 (germline): SGHRS, YFSETQ. The CDR3 contains 17 residues. Germline trimming cut 4 bases from V and 5 bases from J; bases unmatched to any gene: 15. The CDR3: CASSPDRVGNTHNEQFF. The CDR3 DNA follows: TGCGCCAGCAGCCCAGACAGGGTAGGCAATACTCACAATGAGCAGTTCTTC.

V usage is TRBV27 and J usage is TRBJ2-1, with 8 nucleotides matching TRBD1. Germline CDR1 and CDR2: MNHEY and SMNVEV (reference sequence). V dropped 3 bases and J dropped 4; count of bases not matched to a gene: 11. The CDR3 runs 17 residues. The CDR3 loop is CASSFFRQGNGYNEQFF. In nucleotides, the CDR3 is TGTGCCAGCAGTTTCTTTAGACAGGGGAATGGTTACAATGAGCAGTTCTTC.

The chain joins TRBV4-3 to TRBJ1-6; D is uncertain. The CDR3 has 12 residues. Germline CDR1 is LGHNA and CDR2 is YSLEER. The germline V and J ends were trimmed by 3 bases and 10 bases, with 7 bases remaining between them. Written as DNA, the CDR3 is TGCGCCAGCAGCCACCTGGGCTCACCCCTCCACTTT. This gives the protein CASSHLGSPLHF.

V is TRBV28 and J is TRBJ1-5; TRBD1 aligns across 9 bases. The CDR3 has 20 amino acids. Germline-derived CDR1 and CDR2 are MDHEN and SYDVKM. Trimming cost V 1 base and J 2 bases; bases outside gene matches: 15. This CDR3 reads CASSLSLGTGMVFGNQPQHF. The CDR3 bases are TGTGCCAGCAGTTTATCTCTTGGGACAGGGATGGTTTTTGGCAATCAGCCCCAGCATTTT.

The chain recombines TRBV19 with TRBJ1-4; no firm D call. Trimming removed 0 bases at V and 8 bases at J, with 10 bases between. This CDR3 region has 14 residues. Germline CDR1 reads LNHDA; CDR2 reads SQIVND (reference sequence). CDR3 region: CASSIDLWSEKLFF. In DNA, the CDR3 is TGTGCCAGTAGTATAGATCTGTGGAGCGAAAAACTGTTTTTT.

This chain links TRBV27 with TRBJ2-1; 12 nucleotides line up with TRBD2. The CDR3 has 14 residues. V lost 9 bases to trimming and J lost 4 bases; unmatched junction nucleotides: 4. Germline CDR1 MNHEY, CDR2 SMNVEV (reference sequence). The CDR3 here is CASKLAGGYNEQFF. CDR3 in DNA: TGTGCCAGTAAACTAGCGGGGGGTTACAATGAGCAGTTCTTC.

The rearrangement uses TRBV29-1 and TRBJ1-1; a weak D match, TRBD1 (6 bases). V lost 3 bases and J 0 bases, leaving 11 bases between the germline ends. The CDR3 has 14 residues. CDR1 and CDR2 (germline): SQVTM, ANQGSEA. The CDR3 sequence: CSVDLTGMNTEAFF. CDR3 nucleotide sequence: TGCAGCGTTGACCTCACAGGGATGAACACTGAAGCTTTCTTT.

The J gene is TRBJ1-3, the V gene TRBV10-1; the D is unclear. The V gene's germline CDR1 is WNHNN and CDR2 SYGVQD (reference sequence). V dropped 2 bases and J dropped 7 bases, with 9 bases sitting between them. The CDR3 is 13 amino acids. The chain's CDR3 is CASSEGEVNTIYF. The CDR3 DNA reads TGCGCCAGCAGTGAGGGGGAGGTTAACACCATATATTTT.

The chain joins TRBV9 to TRBJ1-2; 7 nucleotides line up with TRBD1. The V and J ends lost 4 bases and 8 bases, in that order; junction bases with no gene match: 5. The CDR3 extends over 12 amino acids. Germline values: CDR1 SGDLS, CDR2 YYNGEE. For the CDR3, the DNA is TGTGCCAGCAGCCTTGACAGGGTCGGCTACACCTTC. This sequence encodes CASSLDRVGYTF.

V gene TRBV5-4 combines with J gene TRBJ1-2; no definite D call. Germline CDR1 SGHNT, CDR2 YYREEE (reference sequence). This CDR3 contains 15 residues. Between the trimmed V and J ends, which lost 2 bases and 4 bases, there was a span of 15 bases. In DNA form, the CDR3 reads TGTGCCAGCAGCTTAGAGGGCAGCGTCATCTATGGCTACACCTTC. This sequence encodes CASSLEGSVIYGYTF.

The V and J genes are TRBV27 and TRBJ1-2; unclear D gene. V was shortened by 5 bases and J by 0 bases, with 13 bases between the two germline ends. The CDR3 is 15 residues long. CDR1 and CDR2 from the germline V gene are MNHEY and SMNVEV (reference sequence). The CDR3 region is CASSPSPLANYGYTF. The CDR3 DNA reads TGTGCCAGCAGTCCGTCCCCCTTAGCTAACTATGGCTACACCTTC.

This clone was observed once. The chain joins TRBV4-3 to TRBJ1-2; 8 bases align to TRBD1. After removal of 1 base from V and 6 bases from J, the junction contained 7 bases not matched to a gene. This CDR3 is 15 amino acids long. The V gene's germline CDR1 is LGHNA and CDR2 YSLEER. The CDR3 spells CASSQGQGAEDGYTF. DNA for the CDR3: TGCGCCAGCAGCCAAGGGCAGGGGGCGGAGGATGGCTACACCTTC.

The chain has TRBV7-2 and TRBJ2-1, with a weak D call TRBD2 (6 bases). With 5 bases removed from V and 5 bases from J, the gap between germline ends came to 13 bases. Germline loops: CDR1 SGHTA, CDR2 FQGNSA. The CDR3 has 14 residues. CDR3 coding DNA: TGTGCCAGCAGCCCTTCTAGCGTGGACAATGAGCAGTTCTTC. It specifies CASSPSSVDNEQFF.

The rearrangement uses TRBV29-1 and TRBJ1-1, with D perhaps matching TRBD1 (6 bases). Per the germline V gene, CDR1 is SQVTM and CDR2 is ANQGSEA. Trimming removed 2 bases from V and 3 bases from J, with 22 bases in between. This CDR3 comprises 17 residues. CDR3 coding DNA: TGCAGCGTTGAAAGGTGGGAGAGCAGGGGCGGGGACACTGAAGCTTTCTTT. Its protein product is CSVERWESRGGDTEAFF.

The DNA of the CDR3 is TGTGCCAGCAGACCTCCCACTCGCGGTGAGCAGTTCTTC. Encoded protein: CASRPPTRGEQFF. This chain uses TRBV6-6 with TRBJ2-1; D not certain. Germline V gene lookup returns CDR1 MNHNY and CDR2 SVGAGI (reference sequence). The V and J ends lost 6 bases and 9 bases respectively, with 15 bases between them. This CDR3 is 13 amino acids long.

The V and J genes are TRBV7-9 and TRBJ2-2; D remains ambiguous. V was shortened by 5 bases and J by 5 bases, with 9 bases between the two germline ends. CDR3 size: 13 residues. Germline lookup yields CDR1 SEHNR and CDR2 FQNEAQ (reference sequence). The CDR3 coding sequence is TGTGCCAGCAGCCCCCCTTTAACCGGGGAGCTGTTTTTT. Protein sequence: CASSPPLTGELFF.

This clone is a singleton in its sample. The chain carries TRBV28 and TRBJ1-2; D unresolved. Germline V lookup: CDR1 MDHEN, CDR2 SYDVKM. The CDR3 is 14 amino acids. Deletions cut 6 bases from V and 7 bases from J, with 18 bases between. The CDR3 sequence: CASRKVGSGVGYTF. The DNA for the CDR3 is TGTGCCAGCAGAAAAGTGGGCTCCGGGGTTGGCTACACCTTC.

The chain uses TRBV6-5 and TRBJ1-2; maybe TRBD1 (5 bases). V was clipped by 5 bases and J by 4 bases, with 17 bases between them. This CDR3 comprises 15 residues. Looked up from germline, CDR1 is MNHEY and CDR2 is SVGAGI. Written as DNA, the CDR3 is TGTGCCAGCAGTGTCGACAGTACTTTCTTCTATGGCTACACCTTC. Residues: CASSVDSTFFYGYTF.

The CDR3 coding sequence is TGTGCCAGCAGTTACTCCGCCAGGGACCACGAGCAGTACTTC. Translating it yields CASSYSARDHEQYF. The chain carries TRBV6-5 and TRBJ2-7; D tentatively reads TRBD1 or TRBD2 (5 bases each). V was cut by 0 bases and J by 5 bases, with 11 bases left in between. This CDR3 is built from 14 residues. Germline CDR1 reads MNHEY; CDR2 reads SVGAGI.

This clone has only a few counts. The rearrangement links TRBV5-1 to TRBJ2-1, with TRBD1 matching 7 bases. J lost 0 bases, V lost 4 bases, and 10 bases had no gene match. The CDR3 has 17 amino acids. Germline lookup yields CDR1 SGHRS and CDR2 YFSETQ. DNA for the CDR3: TGCGCCAGCAGCGGATGGGACAGCTATAGCTCCTACAATGAGCAGTTCTTC. Residues: CASSGWDSYSSYNEQFF.

The genes are TRBV4-3 and TRBJ1-2, with a weak D call TRBD1 (5 bases). The germline CDR1 and CDR2 sequences are LGHNA and YSLEER. The CDR3 spans 15 residues. V was clipped by 4 bases and J by 3 bases, with 15 bases between them. The CDR3 here is CASSLGTALDYGYTF. CDR3 bases: TGCGCCAGCAGCCTGGGGACCGCGCTCGACTATGGCTACACCTTC.

The chain is built from TRBV27 and TRBJ1-6, with D possibly TRBD1 on 5 matching bases. V was trimmed by 0 bases and J by 6 bases, leaving 9 bases between them. The CDR3 spans 15 residues. Germline V CDR1 and CDR2: MNHEY, SMNVEV (reference sequence). This chain's CDR3 is CASSLSPDSNSPLHF. In nucleotides, the CDR3 is TGTGCCAGCAGTTTATCTCCCGACAGTAATTCACCCCTCCACTTT.

J is TRBJ2-2 and V is TRBV27; perhaps TRBD2 as D (5 bases). This CDR3 is 17 amino acids long. V lost 4 bases to trimming and J lost 0 bases, with 15 bases between them. Germline V CDR1 and CDR2: MNHEY, SMNVEV (reference sequence). The CDR3: CASSSPGSVANTGELFF. CDR3 nucleotide sequence: TGTGCCAGCAGTTCCCCTGGGAGCGTCGCGAACACCGGGGAGCTGTTTTTT.

This clone was seen only once. V and J are TRBV7-9 and TRBJ2-3, with D hard to call. With 5 bases removed from V and 2 bases from J, the gap between germline ends came to 5 bases. Germline loops: CDR1 SEHNR, CDR2 FQNEAQ (reference sequence). This CDR3 has 12 residues. DNA of the CDR3: TGTGCCAGCAGCCCTTACACAGATACGCAGTATTTT. Residues: CASSPYTDTQYF.

The chain is built from TRBV29-1 and TRBJ1-1; D ambiguous. The CDR3 is made up of 11 amino acids. V lost 3 bases and J lost 10, with 12 bases in between. Germline CDR1 and CDR2: SQVTM and ANQGSEA. The CDR3 DNA sequence: TGCAGCGTTGATGCCGGCTGGTCAGCTTTCTTT. It yields the protein CSVDAGWSAFF. Drawing the rest from reference TRBV29-1 and TRBJ1-1, the complete variable domain is SAVISQKPSRDICQRGTSLTIQCQVDSQVTMMFWYRQQPGQSLTLIATANQGSEATYESGFVIDKFPISRPNLTFSTLTVSNMSPEDSSIYLCSVDAGWSAFFGQGTRLTVV.

V is TRBV30 and J is TRBJ2-1, with D perhaps matching TRBD1 or TRBD2 (5 bases each). The germline gives CDR1 GTSNPN, CDR2 SVGIG (reference sequence). Deletions cut 1 base from V and 0 bases from J, with 10 bases between. The CDR3 spans 15 residues. CDR3 sequence reads: CAWSAAGSSYNEQFF. CDR3 nucleotides: TGTGCCTGGAGTGCTGCAGGGAGCTCCTACAATGAGCAGTTCTTC.

The rearrangement links TRBV15 to TRBJ2-1, with TRBD2 matching over 7 bases. In germline, CDR1 is LNHNV, CDR2 YYDKDF (reference sequence). The J segment lost 8 bases and the V segment lost 9 bases, leaving 13 bases of the junction unmatched. The CDR3 has 14 residues. The chain's CDR3 is CATHSGLLRDEQFF. Written as DNA, the CDR3 is TGTGCCACACATAGCGGGCTGCTTAGAGATGAGCAGTTCTTC.

The CDR3 DNA sequence: TGTGCCAGCAGCTTAAGACAAAACTATGGCTACACCTTC. Amino acids: CASSLRQNYGYTF. J is TRBJ1-2 and V is TRBV7-3; D not certain. This CDR3 is 13 amino acids long. Trimming pared 1 base from V and 2 bases from J, leaving 5 bases between. Germline CDR1 reads SGHTA; CDR2 reads FQGTGA.

V usage is TRBV4-1 and J usage is TRBJ2-5, with 12 bases that match TRBD2. The CDR3 has 14 amino acids. Germline trimming cut 2 bases from V and 5 bases from J; bases unmatched to any gene: 0. Per germline, CDR1 MGHRA and CDR2 YSYEKL. The CDR3 protein is CASSQLAGGETQYF. The CDR3 DNA sequence: TGCGCCAGCAGCCAACTAGCGGGAGGGGAGACCCAGTACTTC.

The chain employs TRBV9 and TRBJ1-3, with D possibly TRBD1 on 5 matching bases. Germline V CDR1 and CDR2: SGDLS, YYNGEE. This CDR3 has 14 amino acids. The V gene lost 3 bases and the J gene lost 0 bases, with 7 bases spanning the gap. CDR3 amino acids: CASSGGFSGNTIYF. The CDR3 DNA reads TGTGCCAGCAGCGGGGGGTTCTCTGGAAACACCATATATTTT.

The chain is built from TRBV6-6 and TRBJ1-2; 8 bases are a match to TRBD1. Trimming cost V 6 bases and J 2 bases; bases outside gene matches: 8. The V gene's germline CDR1 is MNHNY and CDR2 SVGAGI (reference sequence). This CDR3 contains 15 residues. The DNA of the CDR3 is TGTGCCAGCAGACCCAGGACAGGGACCAACTATGGCTACACCTTC. It is translated as CASRPRTGTNYGYTF.